One sample yielded the 28 T cell receptor beta chains listed below, sequenced in a study of preoperative IRX-2 immunotherapy in early breast cancer. Noted treatment: preoperative locoregional IRX-2 cytokine immunotherapy. Clones were read by immunoSEQ multiplex PCR, and TCRdb kept only the in-frame ones, dropping some. Among 20,000 to 30,000 clones, around 95% were seen once, and the ten largest hold around 16%. Material: tumor tissue, obtained after IRX-2 immunotherapy. The receptors were sampled from a human donor with breast cancer.

The CDR3 DNA sequence: TGCGCCAGCAGCTTGTCGGCGAGTAGTATTCGTTCACCCCTCCACTTT. It codes for CASSLSASSIRSPLHF. The V and J genes are TRBV5-1 and TRBJ1-6; no definite D call. V shed 1 base and J shed 9 bases, with 17 bases lying between them. Germline CDR1 and CDR2: SGHRS and YFSETQ. CDR3 length: 16 residues.

This clone was seen more than once but under ten times. The chain is built from TRBV29-1 and TRBJ1-1; 7 bases line up with TRBD1. Trimming at V came to 6 bases and at J to 6 bases, leaving 10 bases not matched to a gene. The CDR3 covers 13 residues. CDR1 SQVTM and CDR2 ANQGSEA come from the germline V gene. CDR3 in amino acids: CSVGAGGHAEAFF. The CDR3 region has the DNA TGCAGCGTGGGGGCAGGGGGTCACGCTGAAGCTTTCTTT.

The CDR3 here is CATQGRGNTGELFF. CDR3 in DNA: TGTGCCACCCAGGGAAGGGGTAACACCGGGGAGCTGTTTTTT. The J gene is TRBJ2-2, the V gene TRBV11-3, with TRBD1 as a possible D gene (5 bases). Germline V gene sequence: CDR1 SGHNT, CDR2 YENEEA. V was cut by 10 bases and J by 2 bases, with 14 bases left in between. The CDR3 runs 14 residues.

The chain links TRBV5-6 to TRBJ2-3, with unresolved D. Trimming removed 0 bases at V and 5 bases at J, with 10 bases between. The CDR3 has 14 amino acids. Germline values: CDR1 SGHDT, CDR2 YYEEEE. In nucleotides, the CDR3 is TGTGCCAGCAGCTTGGGGAGAAGAGGAGATACGCAGTATTTT. Its translation: CASSLGRRGDTQYF.

This chain links TRBV9 with TRBJ2-7; 9 nucleotides match TRBD1. J gave up 3 bases and V 4 bases, and 8 bases lay outside the gene matches. The CDR3 is 15 amino acids. Germline V lookup: CDR1 SGDLS, CDR2 YYNGEE. CDR3 region: CASSIRDRAVYEQYF. CDR3 coding DNA: TGTGCCAGCAGCATCCGGGACAGGGCCGTCTACGAGCAGTACTTC.

V and J are TRBV6-4 and TRBJ2-7; D possibly matches TRBD1 or TRBD2 (5 bases each). The CDR3 runs to 13 residues. CDR1 and CDR2 (germline): MRHNA, SNTAGT. The V end lost 4 bases, the J end lost 1 base, and 8 bases lay between the germline ends. The DNA of the CDR3 is TGTGCCAGCAGTGTGTGGGGGTCCTACGAGCAGTACTTC. Residues: CASSVWGSYEQYF.

The chain is built from TRBV6-4 and TRBJ1-1; TRBD1 agrees at 7 bases. The CDR3 has 16 residues. The J segment lost 3 bases and the V segment lost 4 bases, leaving 11 bases of the junction unmatched. CDR1 MRHNA and CDR2 SNTAGT come from the germline V gene. The CDR3 bases are TGTGCCAGCAGTGTCGACAGGGTAAGTTATGACACTGAAGCTTTCTTT. As protein: CASSVDRVSYDTEAFF.

This clone was seen a handful of times. The chain links TRBV28 to TRBJ2-3, with 14 nucleotides matching TRBD2. The CDR3 sequence is 14 residues long. Germline CDR1 reads MDHEN; CDR2 reads SYDVKM. V shed 6 bases, J shed 4 bases, and the junction held 0 bases outside the gene matches. CDR3 region: CASRGLAGADTQYF. The CDR3 nucleotides are TGTGCCAGCAGGGGACTAGCGGGAGCAGATACGCAGTATTTT.

The chain links TRBV7-9 to TRBJ2-4, with D tentatively TRBD1 or TRBD2 (5 bases each). Germline values: CDR1 SEHNR, CDR2 FQNEAQ (reference sequence). V shed 3 bases and J shed 1 base, with 7 bases lying between them. This CDR3 spans 14 amino acids. CDR3 DNA sequence: TGTGCCAGCAGCTTCGAGGGGGCCAAAAACATTCAGTACTTC. It translates to CASSFEGAKNIQYF. Combining the CDR3 with reference TRBV7-9 and TRBJ2-4 gives the whole variable domain DTGVSQNPRHKITKRGQNVTFRCDPISEHNRLYWYRQTLGQGPEFLTYFQNEAQLEKSRLLSDRFSAERPKGSFSTLEIQRTEQGDSAMYLCASSFEGAKNIQYFGAGTRLSVL.

This sequence joins TRBV6-5 and TRBJ2-3; D perhaps matches TRBD1 (6 bases). Germline assignment: CDR1 MNHEY and CDR2 SVGAGI. Trimming took off 6 bases at V and 3 bases at J, with 10 bases between the two ends. This CDR3 has 13 residues. CDR3 nucleotides: TGTGCCAGCAGCCTCAGGGGAACAGATACGCAGTATTTT. This translates into CASSLRGTDTQYF.

The count of this clone is one. The chain joins TRBV11-1 to TRBJ2-1, with D maybe TRBD1 (5 bases). The CDR3 runs to 15 residues. Germline loops: CDR1 SGHAT, CDR2 FQDESV (reference sequence). Trimming took 3 bases from V and 6 from J, leaving 15 bases between them. The CDR3 DNA reads TGTGCCAGCAGCTTCATCCCAGGGAACGTCAATGAGCAGTTCTTC. Translating gives CASSFIPGNVNEQFF.

This clone was seen a single time. CDR3 coding DNA: TGTGCCACCAGCAGAGTGGCGGGACTAGCGGGGCCGCAGTACTTC. Encoded protein: CATSRVAGLAGPQYF. The chain couples TRBV15 to TRBJ2-7; 13 bases are shared with TRBD2. With 1 base clipped from V and 9 bases from J, the junction kept 6 bases outside the gene matches. The germline V gene has CDR1 LNHNV and CDR2 YYDKDF (reference sequence). The CDR3 covers 15 residues.

The chain links TRBV5-4 to TRBJ2-7, with TRBD2 matching 7 bases. After removal of 3 bases from V and 0 bases from J, the junction contained 6 bases not matched to a gene. Germline CDR1 is SGHNT and CDR2 is YYREEE (reference sequence). The CDR3 consists of 15 residues. CDR3 DNA sequence: TGTGCCAGCAGCTCTAGCGGCCTGAGCTCCTACGAGCAGTACTTC. This encodes CASSSSGLSSYEQYF.

The rearrangement links TRBV19 to TRBJ1-5; the D is unclear. Per the germline V gene, CDR1 is LNHDA and CDR2 is SQIVND (reference sequence). The CDR3 has 14 residues. V was trimmed by 8 bases and J by 5 bases, leaving 16 bases between them. The CDR3 reads CASEDYNSYQPQHF. The CDR3 coding sequence is TGTGCCAGTGAGGACTATAACTCTTATCAGCCCCAGCATTTT.

V is TRBV18 and J is TRBJ2-2, with D tentatively TRBD2 (6 bases). Germline V CDR1 and CDR2: KGHSH, LQKENI. CDR3 length: 16 residues. The V end was cut by 3 bases, the J end by 1 base, with 12 bases between. The CDR3 bases are TGTGCCAGCTCACCGATTCCCGGGGGGAACACCGGGGAGCTGTTTTTT. Translated: CASSPIPGGNTGELFF.

This rearrangement joins TRBV4-1 to TRBJ1-2; D possibly corresponds to TRBD1 (5 bases). V gave up 4 bases and J gave up 7 bases, with 13 bases separating them. Germline assignment: CDR1 MGHRA and CDR2 YSYEKL. The length of the CDR3 is 13 residues. CDR3 protein: CASSPAGGSGYTF. In nucleotides, the CDR3 is TGCGCCAGCAGCCCAGCGGGGGGAAGTGGCTACACCTTC.

This chain uses TRBV25-1 with TRBJ2-1, with 14 bases lining up with TRBD2. Germline loops: CDR1 MGHDK, CDR2 SYGVNS. Trimming at V came to 6 bases and at J to 10 bases, leaving 11 bases not matched to a gene. This CDR3 spans 16 amino acids. CDR3 sequence reads: CASSRPGTSGSGEQFF. The DNA for the CDR3 is TGTGCCAGCAGCCGCCCCGGGACTAGCGGGAGTGGGGAGCAGTTCTTC.

The chain recombines TRBV7-6 with TRBJ1-2; D may be TRBD1 (6 bases). Trimming cost V 1 base and J 4 bases, with 16 bases left between them. This CDR3 spans 16 amino acids. Germline CDR1 SGHVS, CDR2 FNYEAQ. The CDR3 nucleotides are TGTGCCAGCAGCTTAGGGGAAGGCAGGGGACCCTATGGCTACACCTTC. Its translation is CASSLGEGRGPYGYTF.

The chain uses TRBV5-1 and TRBJ2-2; D not resolved. This CDR3 region has 13 residues. V was shortened by 1 base and J by 5 bases, with 6 bases between the two germline ends. Germline CDR1 is SGHRS and CDR2 is YFSETQ. In DNA form, the CDR3 reads TGCGCCAGCAGCTTGCGAGTGACCGGGGAGCTGTTTTTT. Its translation is CASSLRVTGELFF.

The V and J genes are TRBV4-1 and TRBJ1-1; D is undetermined. V lost 1 base and J lost 3, with 12 bases in between. CDR1 MGHRA and CDR2 YSYEKL come from the germline V gene. The CDR3 spans 15 residues. The CDR3 region is CASSQVSQVDTEAFF. The CDR3 DNA sequence: TGCGCCAGCAGCCAAGTTTCTCAGGTGGACACTGAAGCTTTCTTT.

This clone was recorded once. The chain is built from TRBV11-2 and TRBJ2-1; 9 nucleotides line up with TRBD2. Trimming took 1 base from V and 8 from J; bases not matched to a gene: 12. This CDR3 has 17 residues. CDR1 is SGHAT and CDR2 is FQNNGV in the germline V gene. The CDR3 bases are TGTGCCAGCAGCTTAGTTGGCGGGGGGGCCGTATTCGATGAGCAGTTCTTC. Its translation: CASSLVGGGAVFDEQFF.

The rearrangement links TRBV6-5 to TRBJ2-7; the D gene is possibly TRBD2 (6 bases). This CDR3 region has 13 residues. The V and J ends lost 6 bases and 6 bases respectively, with 15 bases between them. CDR1 is MNHEY and CDR2 is SVGAGI in the germline V gene. CDR3: CASSRGLLGEQYF. CDR3 nucleotide sequence: TGTGCCAGCAGCCGGGGACTTCTCGGCGAGCAGTACTTC.

As regards this clone: Different DNA sequences within this sample yield the same CDR3. The chain recombines TRBV7-9 with TRBJ2-7; no firm D call. Germline CDR1 reads SEHNR; CDR2 reads FQNEAQ (reference sequence). The CDR3 has 12 residues. The V end was cut by 5 bases, the J end by 0 bases, with 5 bases between. The DNA for the CDR3 is TGTGCCAGCAGCCCGAGCTCCTACGAGCAGTACTTC. Translation: CASSPSSYEQYF.

J is TRBJ2-5 and V is TRBV11-3, with D perhaps matching TRBD1 (6 bases). The end of the DNA fits TRBJ2-7 better, so the J call may be wrong. The germline V gene has CDR1 SGHNT and CDR2 YENEEA. The CDR3 has 13 amino acids. CDR3 in amino acids: CASSPDSSYEQYF. DNA of the CDR3: TGTGCCAGCAGCCCGGACAGTTCCTACGAGCAGTACTTC.

The J gene is TRBJ2-1, the V gene TRBV10-3; TRBD2 aligns across 7 bases. The ends lost 3 bases at V and 4 bases at J; junction bases unmatched: 6. The length of the CDR3 is 15 residues. In germline, CDR1 is ENHRY, CDR2 SYGVKD. CDR3 bases: TGTGCCATCAGTGATACGGGGGGATCATACAATGAGCAGTTCTTC. Its protein product is CAISDTGGSYNEQFF.

The chain is built from TRBV6-4 and TRBJ2-1; maybe TRBD1 (7 bases). CDR3 length: 14 amino acids. Germline V gene lookup returns CDR1 MRHNA and CDR2 SNTAGT. V lost 5 bases and J 2 bases, leaving 10 bases between the germline ends. CDR3 sequence: CASSQGEAYNEQFF. The CDR3 DNA reads TGTGCCAGCAGTCAGGGGGAGGCCTACAATGAGCAGTTCTTC.

The chain links TRBV6-5 to TRBJ1-6; TRBD1 agrees at 7 bases. The V gene's germline CDR1 is MNHEY and CDR2 SVGAGI. The CDR3 is 15 residues long. J lost 7 bases, V lost 6 bases, and 9 bases had no gene match. CDR3 coding DNA: TGTGCCAGCAGGTCCGACAGGGACCAAAATTCACCCCTCCACTTT. This gives the protein CASRSDRDQNSPLHF.

The rearrangement joins TRBV9 to TRBJ2-7; D is unclear. Trimming pared 2 bases from V and 3 bases from J, leaving 15 bases between. Germline V gene data show CDR1 as SGDLS and CDR2 as YYNGEE. The CDR3 runs to 15 residues. The CDR3 DNA reads TGTGCCAGCAGCGTTAGCCGAGCGCCAATCTACGAGCAGTACTTC. Translation: CASSVSRAPIYEQYF.